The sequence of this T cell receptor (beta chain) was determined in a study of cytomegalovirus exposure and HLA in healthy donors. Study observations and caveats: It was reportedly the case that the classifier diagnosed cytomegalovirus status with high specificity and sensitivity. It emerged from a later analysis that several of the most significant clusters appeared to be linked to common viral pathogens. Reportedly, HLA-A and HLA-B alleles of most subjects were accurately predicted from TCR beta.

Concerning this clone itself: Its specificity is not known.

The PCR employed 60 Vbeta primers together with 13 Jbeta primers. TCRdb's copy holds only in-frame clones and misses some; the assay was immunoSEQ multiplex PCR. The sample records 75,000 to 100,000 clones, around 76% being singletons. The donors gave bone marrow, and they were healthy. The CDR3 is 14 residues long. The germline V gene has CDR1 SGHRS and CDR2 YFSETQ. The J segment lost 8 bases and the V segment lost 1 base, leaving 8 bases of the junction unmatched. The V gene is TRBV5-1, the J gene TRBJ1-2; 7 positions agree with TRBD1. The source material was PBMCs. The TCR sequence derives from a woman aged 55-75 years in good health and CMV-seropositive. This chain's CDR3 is CASSLIFGTDGYTF. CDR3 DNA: TGCGCCAGCAGCTTGATTTTCGGGACAGACGGCTACACCTTC.